Sequencing of this T cell receptor (beta chain) was carried out in a study of T cell repertoires in cytomegalovirus infection. Turning to the study itself: From public TCR beta signatures came an indication of both CMV infection and matching HLA type.

Concerning this clonotype itself: The antigen remains undetermined.

Germline values: CDR1 SGHDN, CDR2 FVKESK. CDR3 length equals 15 residues. Trimming at V came to 1 base and at J to 4 bases, leaving 0 bases not matched to a gene. Study conclusions and caveats: HLA-C-restricted CMV-specific TCR beta clonotypes were dominant in the ex vivo response.

TCRdb redid the calling of the reads with MiXCR, one entry per CDR3 protein. The repertoire holds around 34,000 distinct CDR3 sequences, with roughly half as singletons. The material sequenced was CD8+ T cells from cultured PBMCs, taken from culture after CMV antigen stimulation. V gene TRBV14 combines with J gene TRBJ2-3; 12 bases are shared with TRBD2. The source is a human donor in good health (CMV status not recorded). Some clones in this sample may be carry-over from other donors' samples. The CDR3: CASSQGLAGADTQYF. CDR3 nucleotides: TGTGCCAGCAGCCAAGGACTAGCGGGGGCAGATACGCAGTATTTT.